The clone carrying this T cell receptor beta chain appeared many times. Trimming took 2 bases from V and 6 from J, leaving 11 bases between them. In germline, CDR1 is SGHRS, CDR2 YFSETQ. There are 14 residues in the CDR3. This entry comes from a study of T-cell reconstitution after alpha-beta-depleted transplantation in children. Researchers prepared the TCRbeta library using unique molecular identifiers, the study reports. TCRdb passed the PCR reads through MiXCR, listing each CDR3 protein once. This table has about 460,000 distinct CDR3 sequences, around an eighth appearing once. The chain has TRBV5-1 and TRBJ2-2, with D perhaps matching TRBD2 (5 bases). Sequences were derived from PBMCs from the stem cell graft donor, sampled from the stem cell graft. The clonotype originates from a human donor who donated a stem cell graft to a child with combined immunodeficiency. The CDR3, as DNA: TGCGCCAGCAGCTTCCTTCGGACTGCCGGGGAGCTGTTTTTT. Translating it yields CASSFLRTAGELFF.